The clone carrying this TCR beta chain was seen ten or more times. This CDR3 is 16 amino acids long. Unmatched junction bases numbered 19, after V lost 7 bases and J lost 11 bases. This sample was included in a study of breast tumors, draining lymph nodes, adjacent tissues. MiXCR, applied by TCRdb to the multiplex PCR reads, yields one record per CDR3 protein. Among tens of thousands of distinct CDR3 sequences, roughly 39% were seen once, and the ten largest hold roughly 10%. Sequenced input: breast tumor tissue. The V call is TRBV12-3 or TRBV12-4, the J call TRBJ1-4; 7 bases map to TRBD1. This receptor was identified in a female donor with breast cancer. Some clones in this sample may be carry-over from other donors' samples. This CDR3 reads CASTTFSTGLRGKLFF. Here the CDR3 DNA reads TGTGCCAGCACTACTTTCTCCACGGGCCTCAGGGGGAAACTGTTTTTT.